The 29 T cell receptor beta chains below come from one sample, sequenced in a study of T cells after posttransplantation cyclophosphamide. Generated by immunoSEQ multiplex PCR, the TCRdb table keeps only in-frame clones and is missing some. The data show 40,000 to 45,000 clones, with none appearing a single time. The specimen sequenced was PBMCs. These receptors were obtained from a man aged 35-49 years in good health, CMV-negative, and a related stem cell transplant donor.

This clone has ten or more counts. The rearrangement joins TRBV5-1 to TRBJ1-1; the D gene is possibly TRBD1 (5 bases). This CDR3 is built from 16 residues. V was trimmed by 2 bases and J by 3 bases, leaving 17 bases between them. Germline lookup yields CDR1 SGHRS and CDR2 YFSETQ. The CDR3 protein is CASSFTPRGGYTEAFF. In DNA form, the CDR3 reads TGCGCCAGCAGCTTTACCCCCCGGGGGGGATACACTGAAGCTTTCTTT.

This clone was seen ten or more times. J is TRBJ1-4 and V is TRBV29-1; D might be TRBD1 (6 bases). CDR3 length: 13 residues. V lost 4 bases and J 2 bases, leaving 8 bases between the germline ends. Per the germline V gene, CDR1 is SQVTM and CDR2 is ANQGSEA. The CDR3: CSVVQGTNEKLFF. The CDR3 DNA is TGCAGCGTTGTCCAGGGGACTAATGAAAAACTGTTTTTT.

This clone appeared many times. V is TRBV5-1 and J is TRBJ2-2; 11 bases are shared with TRBD2. Germline CDR1 and CDR2: SGHRS and YFSETQ. With V trimmed by 0 bases and J by 3 bases, 4 bases remained unmatched. The CDR3 loop spans 17 amino acids. The CDR3 sequence: CASSLDSGRADTGELFF. CDR3 coding DNA: TGCGCCAGCAGCTTGGATAGCGGGAGGGCCGACACCGGGGAGCTGTTTTTT.

This clone occurred many times. The chain uses TRBV6-5 and TRBJ1-5, with D possibly being TRBD1 (5 bases). Trimming took 6 bases from V and 2 from J, leaving 14 bases between them. This CDR3 region has 15 residues. Germline values: CDR1 MNHEY, CDR2 SVGAGI. The CDR3 DNA reads as TGTGCCAGCAGCCGGACACCCACACGCAATCAGCCCCAGCATTTT. Its protein is CASSRTPTRNQPQHF.

The table lists this clone with a few counts. V usage is TRBV29-1 and J usage is TRBJ2-3, with 9 bases identical to TRBD1. Trimming cost V 7 bases and J 3 bases; bases outside gene matches: 2. The length of the CDR3 is 12 residues. CDR1 and CDR2 (germline): SQVTM, ANQGSEA. The CDR3 reads CSGGQGTDTQYF. In DNA, the CDR3 is TGCAGCGGAGGACAGGGGACAGATACGCAGTATTTT.

This clone was found a few times. Other DNA variants within this sample encode the same CDR3. This chain connects TRBV5-1 to TRBJ2-5; D might be TRBD1 (6 bases). V was pared by 1 base and J by 5 bases, with 9 bases between. The CDR3 covers 13 residues. In germline, CDR1 is SGHRS, CDR2 YFSETQ. The CDR3 sequence: CASSLQGTETQYF. As DNA, the CDR3 is TGCGCCAGCAGCTTGCAGGGGACGGAGACCCAGTACTTC.

This clone was detected ten times or more. The rearrangement uses TRBV18 and TRBJ2-2; 10 positions match TRBD2. V dropped 2 bases and J dropped 4; count of bases not matched to a gene: 4. Germline V gene lookup returns CDR1 KGHSH and CDR2 LQKENI. CDR3 size: 16 residues. Here the CDR3 reads CASSPTRLAGTGELFF. In DNA form, the CDR3 reads TGTGCCAGCTCACCAACCCGACTAGCGGGCACCGGGGAGCTGTTTTTT.

This clone was recorded many times. The rearrangement joins TRBV6-5 to TRBJ1-2, with a tentative D call TRBD1 (6 bases). The ends were cut back, 6 bases at V and 4 bases at J, with 12 bases in the middle. The CDR3 totals 13 residues. Per germline, CDR1 MNHEY and CDR2 SVGAGI. This CDR3 reads CASRTTGTYGYTF. The CDR3 region has the DNA TGTGCCAGCAGAACGACAGGAACCTATGGCTACACCTTC.

This clone was found many times. The chain has TRBV10-3 and TRBJ1-2; D might be TRBD1 (6 bases). The V end was cut by 4 bases, the J end by 0 bases, with 21 bases between. Germline loops: CDR1 ENHRY, CDR2 SYGVKD. The CDR3 sequence is 18 residues long. The CDR3 DNA sequence: TGTGCCATCAGTGCCCCCGACAGGATGCAATTTGCTAACTATGGCTACACCTTC. Protein product: CAISAPDRMQFANYGYTF.

This clone was detected ten times or more. The chain carries TRBV4-3 and TRBJ2-6, with D possibly TRBD1 on 5 matching bases. From germline, CDR1 is LGHNA and CDR2 YSLEER. The CDR3 spans 14 residues. The ends were cut back, 3 bases at V and 2 bases at J, with 5 bases in the middle. CDR3: CASSQDTGANVLTF. CDR3 coding DNA: TGCGCCAGCAGCCAGGACACTGGGGCCAACGTCCTGACTTTC.

This clone was observed many times. The chain recombines TRBV4-3 with TRBJ1-2, with D possibly matching TRBD1 (5 bases). The CDR3 covers 15 residues. The V end lost 0 bases, the J end lost 1 base, and 9 bases lay between the germline ends. Per germline, CDR1 LGHNA and CDR2 YSLEER. CDR3 nucleotide sequence: TGCGCCAGCAGCCAAGAATATCAGGGTAACTATGGCTACACCTTC. Its translation: CASSQEYQGNYGYTF.

The J gene is TRBJ2-5, the V gene TRBV27; the D gene is possibly TRBD2 (6 bases). Between the trimmed V and J ends, which lost 5 bases and 2 bases, there was a span of 15 bases. Germline CDR1 is MNHEY and CDR2 is SMNVEV (reference sequence). The CDR3 extends over 15 amino acids. The CDR3 DNA is TGTGCCAGCAGTGCCCTCGGGGGTTTGCAAGAGACCCAGTACTTC. Translation gives CASSALGGLQETQYF.

This clone was counted at least ten times. The chain links TRBV5-1 to TRBJ2-7, with D possibly being TRBD1 (6 bases). Deletions cut 5 bases from V and 2 bases from J, with 14 bases between. The CDR3 is 14 amino acids. Per germline, CDR1 SGHRS and CDR2 YFSETQ. CDR3 sequence (DNA): TGCGCCAGCAGGCAAACCGGGACAACCTACGAGCAGTACTTC. Translation gives CASRQTGTTYEQYF.

This clone was seen many times. This chain connects TRBV19 to TRBJ1-2; 9 bases are shared with TRBD1. There are 14 residues in the CDR3. After removal of 7 bases from V and 6 bases from J, the junction contained 9 bases not matched to a gene. Germline V gene data show CDR1 as LNHDA and CDR2 as SQIVND (reference sequence). The CDR3, as DNA: TGTGCCAGTATTGGGAACCGGGACAGGGATGGCTACACCTTC. Translated: CASIGNRDRDGYTF.

This chain joins TRBV5-1 and TRBJ2-7; D is ambiguous. This CDR3 is built from 13 residues. Germline CDR1 is SGHRS and CDR2 is YFSETQ. CDR3 sequence reads: CASSIDSTYERYV. CDR3 DNA sequence: TGCGCCAGCAGTATTGACTCTACCTACGAGCGGTACGTC.

This clone was seen many times. CDR3 sequence: CASGDPRNTEAFF. DNA for the CDR3: TGTGCCAGCGGAGACCCAAGAAACACTGAAGCTTTCTTT. The chain is built from TRBV28 and TRBJ1-1; D is unresolved. The CDR3 covers 13 residues. Germline V gene lookup returns CDR1 MDHEN and CDR2 SYDVKM. The ends were cut back, 8 bases at V and 2 bases at J, with 12 bases in the middle.

Many counts were recorded for this clone. This rearrangement joins TRBV5-1 to TRBJ2-2, with TRBD2 identical over 7 bases. Unmatched junction bases numbered 0, after V lost 0 bases and J lost 4 bases. This CDR3 region has 14 residues. Germline values: CDR1 SGHRS, CDR2 YFSETQ. The CDR3 nucleotides are TGCGCCAGCAGCTTGGCGGGGGGCACCGGGGAGCTGTTTTTT. It codes for CASSLAGGTGELFF.

The V call is TRBV27, the J call TRBJ1-2, with D possibly being TRBD1 (6 bases). CDR1 is MNHEY and CDR2 is SMNVEV in the germline V gene (reference sequence). Trimming removed 5 bases at V and 5 bases at J, with 12 bases between. CDR3 size: 13 residues. CDR3 in amino acids: CASSGTGIYGYTF. DNA of the CDR3: TGTGCCAGCAGTGGAACAGGGATTTATGGCTACACCTTC.

At least ten counts were recorded for this clone. Written as DNA, the CDR3 is TGTGCCAGTGGAGGAGGGGGCAGGGTGGATGAAAAACTGTTTTTT. It specifies CASGGGGRVDEKLFF. The chain links TRBV19 to TRBJ1-4; TRBD1 matches at 7 bases. The CDR3 is 15 residues long. Germline-derived CDR1 and CDR2 are LNHDA and SQIVND (reference sequence). Trimming took 8 bases from V and 6 from J; bases not matched to a gene: 12.

This clone was seen repeatedly, ten times or more. V usage is TRBV19 and J usage is TRBJ2-3, with 7 bases identical to TRBD1. Germline values: CDR1 LNHDA, CDR2 SQIVND (reference sequence). This CDR3 contains 16 residues. The trim removed 5 bases at V and 2 bases at J, leaving 10 bases unmatched. CDR3 sequence: CASSPGTVLYTDTQYF. As DNA, the CDR3 is TGTGCCAGTAGTCCCGGGACAGTCCTTTACACAGATACGCAGTATTTT.

This clone was detected a few times. The chain is built from TRBV6-5 and TRBJ2-3; TRBD2 matches at 9 bases. This CDR3 contains 14 residues. V shed 6 bases, J shed 5 bases, and the junction held 6 bases outside the gene matches. Germline loops: CDR1 MNHEY, CDR2 SVGAGI. CDR3 DNA sequence: TGTGCCAGCAGGGGCGGGGGGGCTTTAGATACGCAGTATTTT. This codes for CASRGGGALDTQYF.

In this sample, this clone turned up a few times. Because the CDR3 is missing its conserved closing phenylalanine or tryptophan, this is likely a read error. This sequence joins TRBV5-1 and TRBJ2-2, with 13 bases identical to TRBD2. V was pared by 4 bases and J by 6 bases, with 15 bases of the junction left unmatched. Germline V gene data show CDR1 as SGHRS and CDR2 as YFSETQ. The length of the CDR3 is 19 residues. The CDR3 DNA reads as TGCGCCAGCAGCCTACGAACAGGCGGACTAGCGGGAGAGGCCGGGGAGCTGTTTTCT. This encodes CASSLRTGGLAGEAGELFS.

The sample holds many counts of this clone. The chain uses TRBV19 and TRBJ2-3; 12 bases line up with TRBD2. The CDR3 spans 14 residues. The V and J ends lost 4 bases and 6 bases, in that order; junction bases with no gene match: 2. Germline assignment: CDR1 LNHDA and CDR2 SQIVND (reference sequence). The CDR3 is CASSTGLAGDTQYF. In DNA, the CDR3 is TGTGCCAGTAGTACCGGACTAGCGGGGGATACGCAGTATTTT.

This clone was seen ten or more times. The chain uses TRBV5-6 and TRBJ2-1; possible D gene TRBD2, 5 bases. V was clipped by 0 bases and J by 3 bases, with 10 bases between them. CDR1 is SGHDT, CDR2 YYEEEE, per germline. The CDR3 contains 15 residues. CDR3: CASSLGTHLYNEQFF. As DNA, the CDR3 is TGTGCCAGCAGCTTGGGGACTCACCTCTACAATGAGCAGTTCTTC.

The V and J genes are TRBV4-2 and TRBJ2-3, with TRBD2 matching 8 bases. The germline V gene has CDR1 LGHNA and CDR2 YNFKEQ. Germline trimming cut 6 bases from V and 1 base from J; bases unmatched to any gene: 0. CDR3 length: 13 amino acids. The chain's CDR3 is CASRLAGTDTQYF. As DNA, the CDR3 is TGTGCCAGCAGACTAGCGGGCACAGATACGCAGTATTTT.

In its sample, this clone was seen many times. V gene TRBV6-6 combines with J gene TRBJ2-3; D is perhaps TRBD2 (5 bases). CDR1 is MNHNY and CDR2 is SVGAGI in the germline V gene (reference sequence). V lost 0 bases to trimming and J lost 5 bases, with 12 bases between them. This CDR3 spans 15 amino acids. DNA of the CDR3: TGTGCCAGCAGTTACTCTGGAAATCGGGGAGATACGCAGTATTTT. It specifies CASSYSGNRGDTQYF.

This clone was seen ten or more times. J is TRBJ2-2 and V is TRBV6-5, with 9 positions matching TRBD1. Trimming removed 2 bases from V and 4 bases from J; junction bases left unmatched: 5. The V gene's germline CDR1 is MNHEY and CDR2 SVGAGI. This CDR3 is built from 16 residues. The CDR3 spells CASSYRGQGGTGELFF. The CDR3 DNA follows: TGTGCCAGCAGTTACCGGGGACAGGGTGGCACCGGGGAGCTGTTTTTT.

Many counts were recorded for this clone. The rearrangement uses TRBV7-3 and TRBJ2-7, with D perhaps matching TRBD1 (6 bases). CDR3 length: 13 amino acids. CDR1 is SGHTA and CDR2 is FQGTGA in the germline V gene. V gave up 5 bases and J gave up 4 bases, with 12 bases separating them. The CDR3 protein is CASSLVRGYEQYF. The CDR3 DNA sequence: TGTGCCAGCAGCCTCGTCAGGGGTTACGAGCAGTACTTC.

This clone was recorded at least ten times. The rearrangement links TRBV7-3 to TRBJ1-1; D is unresolved. The germline CDR1 and CDR2 sequences are SGHTA and FQGTGA. The V end lost 5 bases, the J end lost 3 bases, and 16 bases lay between the germline ends. This CDR3 has 15 amino acids. The CDR3 spells CASSPRPGSDTEAFF. CDR3 bases: TGTGCCAGCAGCCCCCGTCCGGGTTCGGACACTGAAGCTTTCTTT.